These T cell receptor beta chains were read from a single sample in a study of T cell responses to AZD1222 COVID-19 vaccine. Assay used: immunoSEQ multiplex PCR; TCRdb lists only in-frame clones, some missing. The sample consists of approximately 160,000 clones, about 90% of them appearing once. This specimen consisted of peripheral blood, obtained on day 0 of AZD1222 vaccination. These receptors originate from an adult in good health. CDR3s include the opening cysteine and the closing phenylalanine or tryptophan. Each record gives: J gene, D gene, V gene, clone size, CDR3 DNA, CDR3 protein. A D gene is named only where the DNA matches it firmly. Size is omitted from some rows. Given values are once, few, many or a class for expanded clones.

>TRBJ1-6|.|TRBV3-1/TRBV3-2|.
TGTGCCAGCAGCCAAGGGCAGGGTGATTCACCCCTCCACTTT
CASSQGQGDSPLHF
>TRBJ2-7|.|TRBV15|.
TGTGCCACCAGCAAAGGCAAGGGGGACGAGCAGTACTTC
CATSKGKGDEQYF
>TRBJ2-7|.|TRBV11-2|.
TGTGCCAGCAGCATCGGGACGATCGGCTACGAGCAGTACTTC
CASSIGTIGYEQYF
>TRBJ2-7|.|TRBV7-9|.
TGTGCCAGCAGCGACCCGGGGACCTACGAGCAGTACTTC
CASSDPGTYEQYF
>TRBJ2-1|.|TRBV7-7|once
TGTGCTAGCAGCTTAGATGGGCTAGCGTCCTACAATGAGCAGTTCTTC
CASSLDGLASYNEQFF
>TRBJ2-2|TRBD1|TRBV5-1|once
TGCGCCAGCAGCTGGAGACAGGGGGTCACCGGGGAGCTGTTTTTT
CASSWRQGVTGELFF
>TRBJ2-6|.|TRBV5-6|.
TGTGCCAGCACCCACTCTGGGGCCAACGTCCTGACTTTC
CASTHSGANVLTF
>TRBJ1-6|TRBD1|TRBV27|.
TGTGCCAGCAGTTCCGGGACAGGGGTATCACCCCTCCACTTT
CASSSGTGVSPLHF
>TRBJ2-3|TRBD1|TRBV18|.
TGTGCCAGCTCATGGACAGGTACTACAGATACGCAGTATTTT
CASSWTGTTDTQYF
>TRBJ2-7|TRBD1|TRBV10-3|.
TGTGCCATCCAAAGGACAGGGTCAACCTACGAGCAGTACTTC
CAIQRTGSTYEQYF